The clone carrying this TCR beta chain occurred a few times. Its antigen is still unknown. One entry per CDR3 protein results from TCRdb running MiXCR on the RT-PCR reads. The data show about 780,000 distinct CDR3 sequences, approximately 17% seen once. Germline V gives CDR1 SEHNR, CDR2 FQNEAQ (reference sequence). The V gene end was trimmed by 3 bases and the J gene end by 7 bases; junction bases not matched to a gene: 6. The CDR3 has 14 residues. This sample stems from a study of response to subunit inactivated influenza vaccine. Overall study results and limits: The study's authors posited that every seasonal influenza vaccination enlists few new T cells.

The specimen comprised PBMCs from blood, sampled around 5 days after vaccination. The J gene is TRBJ2-1, the V gene TRBV7-9, with TRBD1 identical over 7 bases. This TCR was sampled from a man aged 45-60 years who received an inactivated influenza vaccine. CDR3 amino acids: CASSFTGVDNEQFF. The CDR3 coding sequence is TGTGCCAGCAGCTTTACAGGGGTGGATAATGAGCAGTTCTTC.